Listed below are T cell receptor beta chains from one sample, sequenced in a study of blood T cell repertoires in COVID-19. The repertoire was sequenced with immunoSEQ multiplex PCR; TCRdb's copy has only in-frame clones and lacks some. The profile shows 150,000 to 200,000 clones, about 86% of them singletons. Sequenced input: peripheral blood. Every receptor here comes from a woman aged 25 to 39 with active or convalescent COVID-19. Both conserved end residues are part of each CDR3. A D gene is named only where the DNA matches it firmly. Only some rows state a clone size, as once, few, many or a class for expanded clones.

cdr3_aa cdr3_nt d_call clone_size j_call v_call
CASSFDRREAFF TGTGCCAGCAGTTTCGATCGGCGGGAAGCTTTCTTT NA NA TRBJ1-1 TRBV12-3/TRBV12-4
CATSRDAGQYTGELFF TGTGCCACCAGCAGAGATGCGGGACAGTACACCGGGGAGCTGTTTTTT NA once TRBJ2-2 TRBV15
CASSPRQEGEKLFF TGTGCCAGCTCACCGAGACAGGAAGGTGAAAAACTGTTTTTT NA few TRBJ1-4 TRBV18
CSASGTGGQPQHF TGCAGTGCTAGTGGCACAGGGGGACAGCCCCAGCATTTT TRBD1 NA TRBJ1-5 TRBV20-1
CASSQVPGGVDEQYF TGCGCCAGCAGCCAAGTTCCAGGGGGTGTGGACGAGCAGTACTTC TRBD1 NA TRBJ2-7 TRBV4-1
CASSLLGSGEQFF TGTGCCAGCAGCTTGTTAGGTAGCGGAGAGCAGTTCTTC NA NA TRBJ2-1 TRBV5-6
CASSLDMSNQPQHF TGCGCCAGCAGCCTGGACATGAGCAATCAGCCCCAGCATTTT NA NA TRBJ1-5 TRBV5-1
CASSSSGLGEQFF TGTGCCAGCAGTTCCTCGGGACTAGGTGAGCAGTTCTTC TRBD2 NA TRBJ2-1 TRBV27
CASSGLIYRENYGYTF TGTGCCAGCAGTGGCCTCATTTACCGGGAAAACTATGGCTACACCTTC NA NA TRBJ1-2 TRBV25-1
CASRNPTGTEAFF TGTGCCAGCAGGAACCCCACAGGGACCGAAGCTTTCTTT NA NA TRBJ1-1 TRBV28
CASSQLTGYYGYTF TGTGCCAGCAGCCAGCTGACAGGTTATTATGGCTACACCTTC NA NA TRBJ1-2 TRBV14
CASSLYAGGTEAFF TGTGCCAGCAGTTTATATGCGGGGGGCACTGAAGCTTTCTTT NA NA TRBJ1-1 TRBV28
CSAGTREGAFF TGCAGTGCTGGCACACGGGAGGGAGCTTTCTTT NA few TRBJ1-1 TRBV20-1
CASSLSGGNTEAFF TGTGCCAGCAGCTTAAGCGGGGGGAACACTGAAGCTTTCTTT NA NA TRBJ1-1 TRBV11-2
CASSIRTLTDTQYF TGTGCCAGTAGTATTCGGACATTGACAGATACGCAGTATTTT NA few TRBJ2-3 TRBV19
CATSDPGLAALANEQFF TGTGCCACCAGTGATCCGGGACTAGCGGCCTTGGCGAATGAGCAGTTCTTC TRBD2 NA TRBJ2-1 TRBV24-1
CASSLSARNTGELFF TGTGCCAGCAGTTTATCCGCGCGGAACACCGGGGAGCTGTTTTTT NA NA TRBJ2-2 TRBV27
CASSSPGLAVNEQFF TGTGCCAGCAGTTCCCCGGGACTAGCGGTCAATGAGCAGTTCTTC TRBD2 NA TRBJ2-1 TRBV28
CASSPRTGGGYEQYF TGTGCCAGCAGCCCACGGACAGGGGGCGGATACGAGCAGTACTTC TRBD1 NA TRBJ2-7 TRBV5-4
CASSRGQGNEKLFF TGCGCCAGCAGCAGGGGACAGGGGAATGAAAAACTGTTTTTT TRBD1 NA TRBJ1-4 TRBV5-1
CASSSNSGNNEQYF TGTGCCAGCAGCTCAAACAGCGGGAATAACGAGCAGTACTTC TRBD2 NA TRBJ2-7 TRBV5-4
CASVRDRDTEAFF TGCGCCAGCGTACGGGACAGAGACACTGAAGCTTTCTTT TRBD1 NA TRBJ1-1 TRBV5-1
CASSQHGYYGYTF TGTGCCAGCAGCCAACACGGTTACTATGGCTACACCTTC NA NA TRBJ1-2 TRBV14
CASSLGSGLGDYEQYF TGTGCCAGCAGCTTAGGCTCAGGACTAGGGGATTACGAGCAGTACTTC TRBD2 NA TRBJ2-7 TRBV11-2
CASSRGTGNREAFF TGTGCCAGCTCACGCGGGACAGGGAATCGGGAAGCTTTCTTT TRBD1 NA TRBJ1-1 TRBV18
CASSRTSGRSEQFF TGTGCCAGCAGTCGGACTAGCGGGAGGAGTGAGCAGTTCTTC TRBD2 once TRBJ2-1 TRBV14
CASSHQRRDGYTF TGTGCCAGCAGCCATCAGAGGAGGGACGGCTACACCTTC NA NA TRBJ1-2 TRBV3-1/TRBV3-2
CASHIRNTEAFF TGTGCCAGCCACATCAGGAACACTGAAGCTTTCTTT NA NA TRBJ1-1 TRBV18
CATSRIAGPLTEQFF TGTGCCACCAGCAGAATAGCGGGACCCCTCACTGAGCAGTTCTTC TRBD2 once TRBJ2-1 TRBV15
CATSREDRVDNEQFF TGTGCCACCAGCAGAGAGGACAGGGTGGACAATGAGCAGTTCTTC TRBD1 NA TRBJ2-1 TRBV15
CASSIDRSINSPLHF TGTGCCAGTAGTATAGATCGGTCCATTAATTCACCCCTCCACTTT NA NA TRBJ1-6 TRBV19
CASSESQALGPQHF TGCGCCAGCAGTGAGTCGCAGGCTTTGGGGCCCCAGCATTTT NA NA TRBJ1-5 TRBV10-2
CASSIVSGGANEQFF TGTGCCAGTAGTATAGTAAGCGGGGGGGCCAATGAGCAGTTCTTC TRBD2 NA TRBJ2-1 TRBV19
CASNVTSGRAAGELFF TGTGCCAGCAACGTCACTAGCGGGAGGGCCGCCGGGGAGCTGTTTTTT TRBD2 NA TRBJ2-2 TRBV9
CASSLRATGQIYEQYF TGTGCCAGCAGCCTTAGAGCTACGGGACAGATCTACGAGCAGTACTTC TRBD1 NA TRBJ2-7 TRBV13
CASSSRKGGTRPTYEQYF TGTGCCAGCAGTTCGCGCAAGGGGGGGACCCGGCCAACCTACGAGCAGTACTTC NA NA TRBJ2-7 TRBV27
CASSPPETRGNYGYTF TGTGCCAGCTCACCACCGGAGACCAGGGGCAACTATGGCTACACCTTC NA NA TRBJ1-2 TRBV18